These 17 T cell receptor beta chains were all obtained from the same sample, sequenced in a study of technical replicates of blood from a few donors. Sequenced by immunoSEQ multiplex PCR; TCRdb stores in-frame clones only, minus some. Counted here are around 60,000 clones, approximately 86% occurring once; the ten biggest clones make up 5% to 6%. The source material was PBMCs. These receptors all come from a human donor in good health. Some clones in this sample may be carry-over from other donors' samples.

J is TRBJ1-2 and V is TRBV25-1, with D hard to call. The germline V gene encodes CDR1 MGHDK and CDR2 SYGVNS. V lost 7 bases and J 3 bases, leaving 12 bases between the germline ends. This CDR3 has 13 amino acids. This CDR3 reads CASTPRNDYGYTF. DNA of the CDR3: TGTGCCAGCACACCCAGAAATGACTATGGCTACACCTTC.

CDR3 nucleotides: TGCGCCAGCAGCTGGCGAGCGGGGGCCACAGATACGCAGTATTTT. Translating gives CASSWRAGATDTQYF. The gene calls are TRBV5-1 and TRBJ2-3, with TRBD2 matching 8 bases. Germline-derived CDR1 and CDR2 are SGHRS and YFSETQ. The V and J ends lost 3 bases and 2 bases, in that order; junction bases with no gene match: 5. This CDR3 comprises 15 residues.

The chain employs TRBV19 and TRBJ2-7; the match to TRBD2 covers 12 bases. Germline assignment: CDR1 LNHDA and CDR2 SQIVND (reference sequence). This CDR3 spans 17 amino acids. The trim removed 4 bases at V and 0 bases at J, leaving 7 bases unmatched. CDR3 in amino acids: CASSSRTSGASSYEQYF. CDR3 nucleotides: TGTGCCAGTAGTAGCAGGACTAGCGGGGCTAGCTCCTACGAGCAGTACTTC. Full variable domain (outside the CDR3, taken from reference TRBV19 and TRBJ2-7): DGGITQSPKYLFRKEGQNVTLSCEQNLNHDAMYWYRQDPGQGLRLIYYSQIVNDFQKGDIAEGYSVSREKKESFPLTVTSAQKNPTAFYLCASSSRTSGASSYEQYFGPGTRLTVT.

The chain uses TRBV12-5 and TRBJ2-7; 8 bases agree with TRBD1. The germline V gene encodes CDR1 LGHNT and CDR2 FRNRAP. The V and J ends lost 1 base and 7 bases, in that order; junction bases with no gene match: 6. The CDR3 runs to 14 residues. CDR3 region: CASGLDRGELEQYF. The CDR3 DNA sequence: TGTGCTAGTGGTTTGGACAGGGGGGAATTGGAGCAGTACTTC. Using reference TRBV12-5 and TRBJ2-7 for the parts outside the CDR3, the full variable domain is DARVTQTPRHKVTEMGQEVTMRCQPILGHNTVFWYRQTMMQGLELLAYFRNRAPLDDSGMPKDRFSAEMPDATLATLKIQPSEPRDSAVYFCASGLDRGELEQYFGPGTRLTVT.

The genes are TRBV6-5 and TRBJ1-2; TRBD1 agrees at 10 bases. Trimming at V came to 6 bases and at J to 6 bases, leaving 1 base not matched to a gene. The CDR3 covers 12 residues. CDR1 and CDR2 from the germline V gene are MNHEY and SVGAGI. The CDR3 DNA reads as TGTGCCAGCAGGGGGACAGGGGATGGCTACACCTTC. Encoded protein: CASRGTGDGYTF.

The J gene is TRBJ2-3, the V gene TRBV9; 8 positions match TRBD2. V gave up 0 bases and J gave up 4 bases; unmatched junction bases: 7. Germline CDR1 SGDLS, CDR2 YYNGEE. The CDR3 has 16 amino acids. The CDR3 region is CASSVGSAGVADTQYF. DNA of the CDR3: TGTGCCAGCAGCGTAGGATCAGCGGGAGTTGCAGATACGCAGTATTTT.

J is TRBJ1-1 and V is TRBV2; D may be TRBD1 (6 bases). Germline assignment: CDR1 SNHLY and CDR2 FYNNEI. The ends were cut back, 5 bases at V and 1 base at J, with 14 bases in the middle. This CDR3 has 15 amino acids. CDR3 loop: CASSLHGDKNTEAFF. The CDR3 DNA reads TGTGCCAGCAGTCTCCATGGGGACAAGAACACTGAAGCTTTCTTT.

The chain combines TRBV18 with TRBJ2-7; 8 nucleotides match TRBD1. Losses at the gene ends were 3 bases for V and 0 bases for J; bases not matched to a gene: 4. This CDR3 spans 15 amino acids. CDR1 is KGHSH and CDR2 is LQKENI in the germline V gene. As DNA, the CDR3 is TGTGCCAGCTCACCCACAGGGGGTGACTCCTACGAGCAGTACTTC. As protein: CASSPTGGDSYEQYF.

The V gene is TRBV4-1, the J gene TRBJ2-1; D perhaps matches TRBD2 (7 bases). The CDR3 contains 17 residues. CDR1 is MGHRA and CDR2 is YSYEKL in the germline V gene. V was clipped by 1 base and J by 3 bases, with 16 bases between them. The CDR3 reads CASSQGGGGLYYNEQFF. The DNA for the CDR3 is TGCGCCAGCAGCCAAGGGGGAGGGGGACTATACTACAATGAGCAGTTCTTC.

This sequence joins TRBV10-3 and TRBJ2-3; TRBD2 agrees at 7 bases. Trimming at V came to 7 bases and at J to 4 bases, leaving 5 bases not matched to a gene. Per the germline V gene, CDR1 is ENHRY and CDR2 is SYGVKD. This CDR3 is built from 13 residues. The CDR3 DNA reads as TGTGCCATCAATGCGGGAGTAGCAGATACGCAGTATTTT. Residues: CAINAGVADTQYF.

CDR3 loop: CASSLAGGTGELFF. The CDR3 DNA sequence: TGTGCCAGCAGTTTAGCGGGAGGGACCGGGGAGCTGTTTTTT. The V and J genes are TRBV27 and TRBJ2-2; 9 bases are shared with TRBD2. CDR3 length: 14 amino acids. Trimming at V came to 2 bases and at J to 5 bases, leaving 0 bases not matched to a gene. Germline CDR1 MNHEY, CDR2 SMNVEV (reference sequence).

CDR3 sequence (DNA): TGTGCCAGCAGCCCTAGGGACACCCACGAGCAGTACTTC. It translates to CASSPRDTHEQYF. The gene calls are TRBV11-3 and TRBJ2-7; perhaps TRBD1 as D (6 bases). There are 13 residues in the CDR3. CDR1 and CDR2 (germline): SGHNT, YENEEA. V was clipped by 5 bases and J by 5 bases, with 13 bases between them. Filled out from reference TRBV11-3 and TRBJ2-7, the complete variable domain reads EAGVVQSPRYKIIEKKQPVAFWCNPISGHNTLYWYLQNLGQGPELLIRYENEEAVDDSQLPKDRFSAERLKGVDSTLKIQPAELGDSAVYLCASSPRDTHEQYFGPGTRLTVT.

The chain carries TRBV19 and TRBJ2-1, with 12 bases identical to TRBD2. The CDR3 covers 15 residues. The ends lost 3 bases at V and 7 bases at J; junction bases unmatched: 4. CDR1 LNHDA and CDR2 SQIVND come from the germline V gene (reference sequence). Here the CDR3 DNA reads TGTGCCAGTAGTATCACGGGGACTAGCGGGAATGAGCAGTTCTTC. Protein: CASSITGTSGNEQFF.

The rearrangement uses TRBV5-6 and TRBJ2-7; perhaps TRBD2 as D (5 bases). V was cut by 0 bases and J by 0 bases, with 10 bases left in between. This CDR3 region has 15 residues. Per germline, CDR1 SGHDT and CDR2 YYEEEE. The CDR3 DNA reads TGTGCCAGCAGCTTGGGGCAGCGGAGCTCCTACGAGCAGTACTTC. This encodes CASSLGQRSSYEQYF.

This rearrangement joins TRBV7-2 to TRBJ2-5; 13 bases line up with TRBD2. Germline V lookup: CDR1 SGHTA, CDR2 FQGNSA. The CDR3 totals 16 residues. V dropped 5 bases and J dropped 3; count of bases not matched to a gene: 6. Here the CDR3 DNA reads TGTGCCAGCAGCCTCATGGGACTAGCGGGAAAAGAGACCCAGTACTTC. This sequence encodes CASSLMGLAGKETQYF.

CDR3 in DNA: TGCGCCAGCAGCACCGGACTAGCGGGGGGCACCGGGGAGCTGTTTTTT. Amino acids: CASSTGLAGGTGELFF. This chain links TRBV5-1 with TRBJ2-2; 14 nucleotides agree with TRBD2. The CDR3 runs 16 residues. CDR1 SGHRS and CDR2 YFSETQ come from the germline V gene. The V gene end was trimmed by 4 bases and the J gene end by 4 bases; junction bases not matched to a gene: 3. The entire variable domain, with the rest obtained from reference TRBV5-1 and TRBJ2-2, is as follows: KAGVTQTPRYLIKTRGQQVTLSCSPISGHRSVSWYQQTPGQGLQFLFEYFSETQRNKGNFPGRFSGRQFSNSRSEMNVSTLELGDSALYLCASSTGLAGGTGELFFGEGSRLTVL.

The chain employs TRBV5-1 and TRBJ2-7; TRBD1 agrees at 7 bases. The CDR3 runs 14 residues. CDR1 is SGHRS, CDR2 YFSETQ, per germline. Trimming at V came to 2 bases and at J to 2 bases, leaving 4 bases not matched to a gene. This chain's CDR3 is CASSFSTGTYEQYF. CDR3 coding DNA: TGCGCCAGCAGCTTCTCGACAGGGACCTACGAGCAGTACTTC.